The next 9 T cell receptor beta chains were all read from a single sample in a study of cytomegalovirus exposure and HLA in healthy donors (dated by TCRdb to 2016 to 2017). Libraries were built with the immunoSEQ multiplex PCR assay. The multiplex PCR relied on a mix of 60 forward primers for TCR Vbeta segments and 13 reverse primers for TCR Jbeta segments. Not all clones reach the TCRdb copy of this immuneACCESS table, which keeps in-frame sequences only. Checked studies attribute under half of the gap to unresolved V genes and leave the rest unexplained. The sample table lists 200,000 to 250,000 clones, more than 65% of them with a count of one. The leading ten clones occupy 1.8% of the sample. Source material: PBMCs. Receptors originate from a woman aged 25 to 39 in good health and CMV-seronegative.

Regarding this clone: The same CDR3 can be traced to other DNA sequences in this sample. The chain is built from TRBV18 and TRBJ1-1; 7 bases line up with TRBD1. Trimming at V came to 6 bases and at J to 3 bases, leaving 4 bases not matched to a gene. Germline values: CDR1 KGHSH, CDR2 LQKENI. The CDR3 runs 13 residues. The CDR3 sequence is CASSPQGDTEAFF. The CDR3 DNA reads as TGTGCCAGCTCCCCTCAGGGGGACACTGAAGCTTTCTTT. The whole variable domain, remainder taken from reference TRBV18 and TRBJ1-1, is NAGVMQNPRHLVRRRGQEARLRCSPMKGHSHVYWYRQLPEEGLKFMVYLQKENIIDESGMPKERFSAEFPKEGPSILRIQQVVRGDSAAYFCASSPQGDTEAFFGQGTRLTVV.

The gene calls are TRBV7-9 and TRBJ2-1; 9 bases are a match to TRBD1. J lost 8 bases, V lost 5 bases, and 7 bases had no gene match. Germline assignment: CDR1 SEHNR and CDR2 FQNEAQ (reference sequence). The CDR3 has 14 amino acids. The CDR3 DNA reads TGTGCCAGCAGCAGCCGGGACAGGGAACATGAGCAGTTCTTC. Protein sequence: CASSSRDREHEQFF.

V and J are TRBV6-1 and TRBJ2-3; 7 bases agree with TRBD1. CDR1 MNHNS and CDR2 SASEGT come from the germline V gene. The J segment lost 2 bases and the V segment lost 10 bases, leaving 12 bases of the junction unmatched. CDR3 length: 15 amino acids. CDR3 sequence: CATYKGASYTDTQYF. The DNA for the CDR3 is TGTGCCACCTACAAGGGGGCTAGTTACACAGATACGCAGTATTTT.

CDR3 in DNA: TGTGCCAGCAGTTCAGCGAAGGACAGCCTTTACGAGCAGTACTTC. Amino acids: CASSSAKDSLYEQYF. The chain combines TRBV5-4 with TRBJ2-5, with a weak D call TRBD1 (6 bases). The tail of the sequence fits TRBJ2-7 better, so the J call may be wrong. Germline CDR1 and CDR2: SGHNT and YYREEE (reference sequence). This CDR3 has 15 residues.

The V call is TRBV7-9, the J call TRBJ1-1; D is ambiguous. Trimming took 7 bases from V and 1 from J, leaving 10 bases between them. The germline V gene encodes CDR1 SEHNR and CDR2 FQNEAQ (reference sequence). This CDR3 spans 13 amino acids. The CDR3: CASTEEKNTEAFF. The CDR3 DNA is TGTGCCAGCACCGAAGAGAAGAACACTGAAGCTTTCTTT.

This clone was observed once. V is TRBV7-9 and J is TRBJ1-1; D is unclear. Looked up from germline, CDR1 is SEHNR and CDR2 is FQNEAQ (reference sequence). The V end was cut by 8 bases, the J end by 1 base, with 17 bases between. This CDR3 is 15 amino acids long. The CDR3 loop is CASHLMGRGNTEAFF. In nucleotides, the CDR3 is TGTGCCAGCCACCTAATGGGTCGGGGGAACACTGAAGCTTTCTTT.

This clone was seen a handful of times. This chain connects TRBV19 to TRBJ1-5; no firm D call. From germline, CDR1 is LNHDA and CDR2 SQIVND (reference sequence). This CDR3 comprises 15 residues. Trimming removed 3 bases at V and 0 bases at J, with 9 bases between. This chain's CDR3 is CASSMGSYSNQPQHF. The CDR3 nucleotides are TGTGCCAGTAGTATGGGCAGTTATAGCAATCAGCCCCAGCATTTT. The whole variable domain, filled in from reference TRBV19 and TRBJ1-5, reads DGGITQSPKYLFRKEGQNVTLSCEQNLNHDAMYWYRQDPGQGLRLIYYSQIVNDFQKGDIAEGYSVSREKKESFPLTVTSAQKNPTAFYLCASSMGSYSNQPQHFGDGTRLSIL.

This clone turned up a few times. The V gene is TRBV13, the J gene TRBJ1-1, with D possibly TRBD1 on 6 matching bases. Germline V gives CDR1 PRHDT, CDR2 FYEKMQ (reference sequence). Trimming removed 2 bases at V and 0 bases at J, with 7 bases between. The CDR3 contains 14 residues. In nucleotides, the CDR3 is TGTGCCAGCAGCTTAAGGGGGATGAACACTGAAGCTTTCTTT. Residues: CASSLRGMNTEAFF.

The chain couples TRBV15 to TRBJ1-1, with D possibly being TRBD1 (5 bases). The V end lost 0 bases, the J end lost 7 bases, and 6 bases lay between the germline ends. CDR3 length equals 12 residues. The germline CDR1 and CDR2 sequences are LNHNV and YYDKDF (reference sequence). The CDR3 sequence is CATSRDRVEAFF. In DNA, the CDR3 is TGTGCCACCAGCAGAGACAGGGTTGAAGCTTTCTTT.